This entry concerns a single T cell receptor (beta chain). What it binds is not known. The donors, all healthy, were Caucasians living in Russia, aged about 6 to 95. The source of the sample is a study of blood T cells in healthy people across ages. Study-level results: Older individuals had lower TCR beta diversity per million T cells (the decline was roughly linear). Naive T cell percentage strongly correlated with TCR beta diversity.

A second about 7 to 12 cycle PCR used barcoded and J-beta primers. A tag from a template-switch adaptor with 12 random nucleotides marked each cDNA molecule. TCRdb re-derived calls from the 5' RACE reads in MiXCR, one entry per CDR3 protein. The table records about 680,000 distinct CDR3 sequences, 45% to 50% of them present only once. This CDR3 spans 13 amino acids. Germline assignment: CDR1 SQVTM and CDR2 ANQGSEA. After removal of 5 bases from V and 11 bases from J, the junction contained 9 bases not matched to a gene. The chain combines TRBV29-1 with TRBJ2-5; 12 bases agree with TRBD1. Sequencing was performed on blood. The receptor comes from a woman in her sixties in good health. The CDR3 bases are TGCAGCGTTCGGGGACAGGGGGCCTGGGAGCAGTACTTC. Translated: CSVRGQGAWEQYF. Full variable domain (outside the CDR3, taken from reference TRBV29-1 and TRBJ2-5): SAVISQKPSRDICQRGTSLTIQCQVDSQVTMMFWYRQQPGQSLTLIATANQGSEATYESGFVIDKFPISRPNLTFSTLTVSNMSPEDSSIYLCSVRGQGAWEQYFGPGTRLLVL.